This TCR beta chain was sequenced in a study of blood T cell repertoires in COVID-19. CDR3 length: 13 amino acids. Germline CDR1 and CDR2: KGHSH and LQKENI. Trimming cost V 5 bases and J 5 bases, with 12 bases left between them. Sequenced by immunoSEQ multiplex PCR; TCRdb stores in-frame clones only, minus some. In the table there are approximately 200,000 clones, about 87% of which are singletons. The TCR sequence derives from a woman aged 25 to 39 with acute or convalescent COVID-19. Material for sequencing was peripheral blood. The chain uses TRBV18 and TRBJ2-5, with D perhaps TRBD1 (5 bases). The CDR3 sequence: CASSSGFGETQYF. The CDR3 DNA reads TGTGCCAGCTCATCAGGGTTCGGGGAGACCCAGTACTTC.